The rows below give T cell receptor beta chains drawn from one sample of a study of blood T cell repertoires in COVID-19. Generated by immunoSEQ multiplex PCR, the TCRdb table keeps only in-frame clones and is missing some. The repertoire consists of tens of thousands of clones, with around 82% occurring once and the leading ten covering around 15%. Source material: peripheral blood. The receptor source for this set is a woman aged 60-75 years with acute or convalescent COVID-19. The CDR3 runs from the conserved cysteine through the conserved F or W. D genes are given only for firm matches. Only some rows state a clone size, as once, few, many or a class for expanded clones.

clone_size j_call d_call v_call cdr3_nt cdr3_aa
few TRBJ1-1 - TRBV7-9 TGTGCCAGCGGCCTGGGAAGGTGGACTCCTGGGGCTGAAGCTTTCTTT CASGLGRWTPGAEAFF
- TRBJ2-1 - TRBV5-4 TGTGCCAGCAGCTTGGCCCTGCTAGTTCCCGAGAATGAGCAGTTCTTC CASSLALLVPENEQFF
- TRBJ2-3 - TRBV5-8 TGTGCCAGCAGCCCAAAGCGGCTAGCCGGGAGATCGCGTACAGATACGCAGTATTTT CASSPKRLAGRSRTDTQYF
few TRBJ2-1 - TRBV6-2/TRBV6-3 TGTGCCAGCAGTCTAGGGGATGAGCAGTTCTTC CASSLGDEQFF
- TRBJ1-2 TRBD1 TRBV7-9 TGTGCCAGCAGCCCCGCCGGGACAGGGGGTATCTATGGCTACACCTTC CASSPAGTGGIYGYTF
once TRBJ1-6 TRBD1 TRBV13 TGTGCCAGCAGCCGTGGACAGGGCACCCTCCACTTT CASSRGQGTLHF
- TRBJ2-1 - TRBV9 TGTGCCAGCAGCGTAGCGGGGAGCAATGAGCAGTTCTTC CASSVAGSNEQFF
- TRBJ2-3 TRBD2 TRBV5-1 TGCGCCAGCAGCTTGGTTCTAGGGACTAGTAATGCCGCCCGATCAACAGATACGCAGTATTTT CASSLVLGTSNAARSTDTQYF
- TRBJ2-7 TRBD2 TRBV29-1 TGCAGCGTCACATTAGCGGGAGGGCCCGCCTACGAGCAGTACTTC CSVTLAGGPAYEQYF
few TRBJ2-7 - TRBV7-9 TGTGCCAGCAGCCCAACAACCTACGAGCAGTACTTC CASSPTTYEQYF
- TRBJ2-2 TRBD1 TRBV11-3 TGTGCCAGCAGCCGGACAGGAGTCACCGGGGAGCTGTTTTTT CASSRTGVTGELFF
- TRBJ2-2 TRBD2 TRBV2 TGTGCCAGCATAGCGGACTGGAATCCGGGGGGGCTTGGCACCGGGGAGCTGTTTTTT CASIADWNPGGLGTGELFF
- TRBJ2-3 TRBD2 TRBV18 TGTGCCAGCTCACCAGGGGGGGTCGGGACAGATACGCAGTATTTT CASSPGGVGTDTQYF